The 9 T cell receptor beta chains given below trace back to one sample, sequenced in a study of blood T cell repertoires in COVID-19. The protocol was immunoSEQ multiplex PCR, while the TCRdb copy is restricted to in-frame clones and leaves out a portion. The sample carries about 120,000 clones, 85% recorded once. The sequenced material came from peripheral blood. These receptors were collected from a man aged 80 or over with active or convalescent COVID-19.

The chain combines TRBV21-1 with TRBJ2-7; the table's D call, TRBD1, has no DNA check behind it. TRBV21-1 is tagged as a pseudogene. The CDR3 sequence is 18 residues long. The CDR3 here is CASSKKNPGQDPPYEQYF. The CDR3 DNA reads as TGTGCCAGCAGCAAGAAGAATCCGGGACAGGATCCCCCCTACGAGCAGTACTTC.

In nucleotides, the CDR3 is TGTGCCAGCAGTTCATGGGCTAGCGGGAGGAACACCGGGGAGCTGTTTTTT. This translates into CASSSWASGRNTGELFF. This rearrangement joins TRBV6-2 or TRBV6-3 to TRBJ2-2; 10 bases align to TRBD2. Per the germline V gene, CDR1 is MNHEY and CDR2 is SVGEGT. The junction had 6 bases not matched to a gene; V was cut back by 4 bases and J by 1 base. This CDR3 contains 17 residues.

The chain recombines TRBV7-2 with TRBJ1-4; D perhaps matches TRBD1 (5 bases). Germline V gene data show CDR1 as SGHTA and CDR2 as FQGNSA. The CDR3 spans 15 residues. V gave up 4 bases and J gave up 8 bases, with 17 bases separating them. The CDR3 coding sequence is TGTGCCAGCAGCTCCCGAGGTGCAGGGTGGGAAAAACTGTTTTTT. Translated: CASSSRGAGWEKLFF.

The CDR3: CATSDWASNTGELFF. CDR3 DNA: TGTGCCACCAGTGATTGGGCTTCGAACACCGGGGAGCTGTTTTTT. The chain is built from TRBV24-1 and TRBJ2-2; D gene ambiguous. The V gene's germline CDR1 is KGHDR and CDR2 SFDVKD. This CDR3 is built from 15 residues. Trimming pared 2 bases from V and 0 bases from J, leaving 6 bases between.

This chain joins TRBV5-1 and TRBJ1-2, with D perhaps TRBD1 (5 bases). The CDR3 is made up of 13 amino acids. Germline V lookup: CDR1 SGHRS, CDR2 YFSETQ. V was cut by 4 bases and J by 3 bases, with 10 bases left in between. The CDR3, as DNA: TGCGCCAGCAGCCCAGGGATTGACTATGGCTACACCTTC. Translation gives CASSPGIDYGYTF.

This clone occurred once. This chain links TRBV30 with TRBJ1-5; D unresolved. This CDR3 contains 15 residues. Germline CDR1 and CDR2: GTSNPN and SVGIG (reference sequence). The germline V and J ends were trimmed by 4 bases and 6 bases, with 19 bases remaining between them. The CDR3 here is CAWNLGSFIGQPQHF. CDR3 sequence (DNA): TGTGCCTGGAATTTGGGCAGTTTTATTGGTCAGCCCCAGCATTTT.

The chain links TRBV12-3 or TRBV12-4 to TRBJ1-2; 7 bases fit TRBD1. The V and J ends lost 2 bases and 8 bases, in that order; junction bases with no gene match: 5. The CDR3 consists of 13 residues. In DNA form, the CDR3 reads TGTGCCAGCAGTTTAAATCAGGGACAGGGCTACACCTTC. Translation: CASSLNQGQGYTF.

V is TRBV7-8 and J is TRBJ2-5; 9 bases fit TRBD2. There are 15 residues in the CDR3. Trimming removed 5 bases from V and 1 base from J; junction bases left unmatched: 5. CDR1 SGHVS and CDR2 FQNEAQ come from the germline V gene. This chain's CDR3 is CASSTLAGIQETQYF. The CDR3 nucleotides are TGTGCCAGCAGCACCCTAGCGGGAATCCAAGAGACCCAGTACTTC.

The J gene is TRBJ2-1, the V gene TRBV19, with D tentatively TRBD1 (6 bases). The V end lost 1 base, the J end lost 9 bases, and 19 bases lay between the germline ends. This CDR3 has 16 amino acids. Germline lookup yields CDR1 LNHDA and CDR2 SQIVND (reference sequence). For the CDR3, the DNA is TGTGCCAGTAGTATAGCAGGGGTAATAATTAGGGGTGAGCAGTTCTTC. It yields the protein CASSIAGVIIRGEQFF.